The rows below give T cell receptor beta chains drawn from one sample of a study of regulatory T cells in long-lasting Graves disease. TCRdb processed the multiplex PCR reads anew with MiXCR; each CDR3 protein has one entry. The data show 400,000 to 500,000 distinct CDR3 sequences, with around 20% seen just once and 7% to 9.5% held by the top ten. The specimen was peripheral blood mononuclear cells (PBMCs), collected when the disease was refractory, from a patient treated with antithyroid drugs. These TCRs come from a female donor with Graves disease. CDR3s include the opening cysteine and the closing phenylalanine or tryptophan. The order of the fields is D gene, clone size, V gene, J gene, CDR3 DNA, CDR3 protein. The D gene is left open where the match is weak. The size entry is marked missing in some rows and otherwise reads once, few, many or a size class.

.	few	TRBV6-1	TRBJ1-5	TGTGCCAGCAGTCCCGCCCCGAGGACACGCCCGGTAGGCAATCAGCCCCAGCATTTT	CASSPAPRTRPVGNQPQHF
.	few	TRBV28	TRBJ1-5	TGTGCCAGCAGCTGGGACGGCTCCAGGCCTAGCAATCAGCCCCAGCATTTT	CASSWDGSRPSNQPQHF
TRBD1	few	TRBV28	TRBJ1-5	TGTGCCAGCTTGACCCCAGGGGGGGCGGTTCAGCCCCAGCATTTT	CASLTPGGAVQPQHF
.	.	TRBV28	TRBJ1-1	TGTGCCTGCAGTCCCCAATTGAACACTGAAGCTTTCTTT	CACSPQLNTEAFF
TRBD1	many	TRBV7-9	TRBJ1-1	TGTGCCAGCAGCCTCAGGGGGGACACTGAAGCTTTCTTT	CASSLRGDTEAFF
.	.	TRBV7-2	TRBJ1-1	TGTGCCAGCAGCTTAGGAGGGGCGCGGGTGGGCACTGAAGCTTTCTTT	CASSLGGARVGTEAFF
.	many	TRBV12-3/TRBV12-4	TRBJ1-1	TGTGCCAGCAGTTTCGACGGTCCGAACACTGAAGCTTTCTTT	CASSFDGPNTEAFF
TRBD2	few	TRBV6-1	TRBJ2-7	TGTGCCAGCAGTCAGGGGACCCCGGGACTAGCGGGGCCCTACGAGCAGTACTTC	CASSQGTPGLAGPYEQYF
TRBD2	many	TRBV6-1	TRBJ2-7	TGTGCCAGCAGTGACGGACTAGCGGGAGTCTACGAGCAGTACTTC	CASSDGLAGVYEQYF
.	many	TRBV5-1	TRBJ1-1	TGCGCCAGCAGCTTGGGACAGGAGTTCATGAACACTGAAGCTTTCTTT	CASSLGQEFMNTEAFF
.	many	TRBV10-3	TRBJ1-1	TGTGCCATCAGTGAGTCTTTAGGAGAAGGGAACACTGAAGCTTTCTTT	CAISESLGEGNTEAFF
TRBD1	.	TRBV6-1	TRBJ1-2	TGTGCCAGCAGCCAAGAAGGACAGGTTGATTTTAACGGCTACACCTTC	CASSQEGQVDFNGYTF
.	.	TRBV9	TRBJ2-7	TGTGCCAGCAGCGTAGGGCAGGTCGGGATCCCATACGAGCAGTACTTC	CASSVGQVGIPYEQYF
.	few	TRBV7-3	TRBJ1-4	TGTGCCAGCAGCTTAGGCGTGGATGAAAAACTGTTTTTT	CASSLGVDEKLFF
.	few	TRBV5-1	TRBJ1-1	TGCGCCAGCAGCTTGGTCCCGGGGGGCAACACTGAAGCTTTCTTT	CASSLVPGGNTEAFF
.	few	TRBV4-1	TRBJ2-5	TGCGCCAGCAGCCAAGGAGTAGCGACTCAAGAGACCCAGTACTTC	CASSQGVATQETQYF
TRBD2	many	TRBV20-1	TRBJ2-7	TGCAGTGCCCCCCATGGCCTAGCGGGACCTTTCTACGAGCAGTACTTC	CSAPHGLAGPFYEQYF
TRBD2	.	TRBV15	TRBJ2-1	TGTGCCACCAGCGAACTAGCGGGAGGGTACAATGAGCAGTTCTTC	CATSELAGGYNEQFF
.	.	TRBV6-2/TRBV6-3	TRBJ1-5	TGTGCCAGCAGCGACTCGGGAGGGGAGTTATATAGCAATCAGCCCCAGCATTTT	CASSDSGGELYSNQPQHF
.	few	TRBV5-1	TRBJ2-6	TGTGCCTCGATCAGGTCCTCTGGGGCCAACGTCCTGACTTTC	CASIRSSGANVLTF
TRBD1	.	TRBV6-1	TRBJ2-6	TGTGCCAGCAGTAGCGGACAGGGCATCGCTGGGGCCAACGTCCTGACTTTC	CASSSGQGIAGANVLTF
TRBD2	few	TRBV29-1	TRBJ2-3	TGCAGCGTGATGGGGGGGGGACCTAGCACAGATACGCAGTATTTT	CSVMGGGPSTDTQYF
TRBD1	.	TRBV20-1	TRBJ2-7	TGCAGTGCTAACGGAGACAGGGGCTCTACCTACGAGCAGTACTTC	CSANGDRGSTYEQYF
.	.	TRBV5-1	TRBJ1-1	TGCGCCAGCAGCTTGGATCCAGGGATGAACACTGAAGCTTTCTTT	CASSLDPGMNTEAFF
TRBD2	.	TRBV6-2/TRBV6-3	TRBJ2-1	TGTGCCGGCAGTGAATCAGCGGGAGTCTATGAGCAGTTCTTC	CAGSESAGVYEQFF
TRBD1	.	TRBV6-1	TRBJ2-2	TGTGCCAGCAGGACCGGGACAGGGGTCACCGGGGAGCTGTTTTTT	CASRTGTGVTGELFF
.	once	TRBV7-9	TRBJ1-4	TGTGCCAGCAGCTTAAACGAAAAACTGCTTTTT	CASSLNEKLLF
.	.	TRBV5-4	TRBJ2-5	TGTGCCAGCAGCTTGGGACCGATCGAACAAGAGACCCAGTACTTC	CASSLGPIEQETQYF
.	.	TRBV19	TRBJ1-1	TGTGCCAGTAGTAGGGGGGGAGGAGCGAACACTGAAGCTTTCTTT	CASSRGGGANTEAFF
TRBD2	few	TRBV11-1	TRBJ2-7	TGTGCCAGCAGCTCGATCCTAGCGGGAGGGGGTTCCGACGAGCAGTACTTC	CASSSILAGGGSDEQYF
.	many	TRBV30	TRBJ1-5	TGTGCCTGGAGTAGAGGCAGCAATCAGCCCCAGCATTTT	CAWSRGSNQPQHF
.	many	TRBV7-3	TRBJ2-7	TGTGCCAGCAGCTTTGGGCCTCCTAACGAGCAGTACTTC	CASSFGPPNEQYF
TRBD1	many	TRBV24-1	TRBJ2-5	TGTGCCACCAGTGATCCGGGACAGGAGGTGGAGACCCAGTACTTC	CATSDPGQEVETQYF
.	.	TRBV11-2	TRBJ2-7	TGTGCCAGCAGCTTAAGGGTGGTAGGGACCTACGAGCAGTACTTC	CASSLRVVGTYEQYF
.	few	TRBV29-1	TRBJ2-2	TGCAGCGTTGAAGTATTCGAGGCCACCGGGGAGCTGTTTTTT	CSVEVFEATGELFF
.	few	TRBV28	TRBJ1-5	TGTGCCAGCATTGGATTCAGGGGCTCAGGACAGCCCCAGCATTTT	CASIGFRGSGQPQHF
TRBD1	few	TRBV5-1	TRBJ1-1	TGCGCCAGCAGCTTGGATCGCAGGGGGAAGAACACTGAAGCTTTCTTT	CASSLDRRGKNTEAFF
.	.	TRBV5-5	TRBJ2-7	TGTGCCAGCAGCTTGGACTTTAGAACTAGTGCCTCCGAGCAGTACTTC	CASSLDFRTSASEQYF
TRBD1	.	TRBV9	TRBJ1-4	TGTGCCAGCAGCACCCAGGGGGCTCATGAAAAACTGTTTTTT	CASSTQGAHEKLFF
TRBD1	few	TRBV9	TRBJ2-2	TGTGCCAGCAGCCTAAGGACAGGGAACACCGGGGAGCTGTTTTTT	CASSLRTGNTGELFF
TRBD2	.	TRBV6-1	TRBJ2-2	TGTGCCAGCAGTAGACTAGCGGGTGCAACCGGGGAGCTGTTTTTT	CASSRLAGATGELFF
TRBD2	many	TRBV20-1	TRBJ2-5	TGCAGTGCCCAGAGGGTAGCGGGAGTGGAGACCCAGTACTTC	CSAQRVAGVETQYF
TRBD2	many	TRBV2	TRBJ2-4	TGTGCCAGCACGCCCCTGAGCGGGATAAACATTCAGTACTTC	CASTPLSGINIQYF
TRBD2	many	TRBV3-1	TRBJ2-5	TGTGCCAGCAGCCAAGGGACTAGCGGGGGTGAGACCCAGTACTTC	CASSQGTSGGETQYF
.	few	TRBV5-1	TRBJ1-2	TGCGCCAGCAGCTTGGCCCACAGGGTTTCTGAGGGCTACACCTTC	CASSLAHRVSEGYTF
.	.	TRBV19	TRBJ2-6	TGTGCCAGTAGTCCGGGACGTCGGTCTTCTGGGGCCAACGTCCTGACTTTC	CASSPGRRSSGANVLTF
.	few	TRBV6-2/TRBV6-3	TRBJ2-7	TGTGCCAGCAGTTACTCGAGGGACCGCGCGCTGTCCTACGAGCAGTACTTC	CASSYSRDRALSYEQYF
.	many	TRBV27	TRBJ2-1	TGTGCCAGCACTAGGTACAATGAGCAGTTCTTC	CASTRYNEQFF
TRBD2	many	TRBV13	TRBJ2-5	TGTGCCAGCAGCTTAATGCGGGAGAACTGGGAGACCCAGTACTTC	CASSLMRENWETQYF
TRBD1	many	TRBV12-5	TRBJ1-5	TGTGCTAGTGGTCTACCTGAACAGGGGGCCAGGGGCAATCAGCCCCAGCATTTT	CASGLPEQGARGNQPQHF